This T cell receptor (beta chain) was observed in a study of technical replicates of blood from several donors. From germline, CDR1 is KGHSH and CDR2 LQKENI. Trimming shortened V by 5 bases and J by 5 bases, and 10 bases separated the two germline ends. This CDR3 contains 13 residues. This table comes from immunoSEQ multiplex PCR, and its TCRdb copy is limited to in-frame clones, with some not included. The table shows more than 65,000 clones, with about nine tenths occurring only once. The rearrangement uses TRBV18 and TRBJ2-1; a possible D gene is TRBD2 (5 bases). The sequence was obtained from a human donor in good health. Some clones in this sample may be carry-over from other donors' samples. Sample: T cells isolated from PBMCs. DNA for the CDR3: TGTGCCAGCTCATCGGGAACTCACAATGAGCAGTTCTTC. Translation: CASSSGTHNEQFF.